This TCR beta chain was recovered during a study of vaccination and CD4 T cells after COVID-19 (dated by TCRdb to between 2021 and 2024). About the full investigation: Convalescent patients had a positive SARS-CoV-2 result on nasal swab PCR, and of these patients, several had mild disease and one had severe disease. In around 9 COVID-19 convalescent patients and several infection-naive healthy vaccine recipients, researchers compared the spike-specific CD4+ TCR repertoire from before mRNA vaccination with the repertoire from after. Six males and four females were included in the convalescent cohort, with two Hispanic individuals, seven Caucasians, two Asians and one multiracial person represented. Control cultures received a CEFX viral epitope pool as the positive control, an HIV-1 Nef peptide pool as the negative control, or no peptide. Overlapping spike peptide pools from SARS-CoV-2 and from the common cold coronaviruses HCoV-NL63, HCoV-OC43 and HCoV-229E were used as culture stimuli. Post-COVID blood samples were collected from convalescent patients a median of about 92 days after diagnosis, with a range of about 30 to 161 days. Post-vaccine blood samples were obtained a median of about 77 days after the second vaccine dose, with a range of roughly 14 to 241 days. Participants got two doses of the Pfizer-BioNTech BNT162b2 vaccine (n=8) or two doses of the Moderna mRNA-1273 vaccine (n=2). Study-wide findings and limitations: An increase in the median number of SARS-CoV-2-reactive clonotypes from around 20 after infection to 35 to 40 after vaccination was observed, but the change was not found to be significant. Among convalescent patients, a median about 90% of the SARS-CoV-2-reactive clones seen after vaccination appeared only after vaccination, which suggests priming specific to the vaccine. Nearly all vaccine-specific clones in convalescent patients (304 of 307) were mono-reactive for SARS-CoV-2 spike rather than cross-reactive with common cold coronaviruses. Only a relatively small number of convalescent patients were included in the study, and early timepoints following natural infection were not analyzed.

This specimen's treatment or condition label, per the study, means: roughly 10-day PBMC culture with coronavirus spike peptide pools or control peptides (ViraFEST assay). The study used the ViraFEST assay, which expanded antigen-specific T cells with peptide pools and then identified expanded clonotypes by TCR sequencing. The convalescent patients' positive SARS-CoV-2 PCR tests were from March to December 2020, which was before the Alpha, Beta and Delta variants emerged in the United States. Each well held some 2 million PBMCs cultured in IMDM containing roughly 5% human AB serum and approximately 9.8 IU/ml IL-2, with 8.5 to 10 ug/ml peptide pools added. On days 3 and 7, half of the culture medium was replaced with fresh IL-2-containing medium. After 9 to 10 days of culture, CD4+ T cells were isolated by negative selection using the EasySep CD4+ T cell isolation kit. PBMCs were separated from whole blood using Ficoll-Paque Plus gradient centrifugation and then either used fresh or cryopreserved at -140C. Triplicate wells were generally used for each culture condition.

The CDR1 and CDR2 encoded by the germline V gene are SGHNT and YENEEA. V lost 5 bases and J lost 7 bases; the stretch between them is 18 bases long. Measured from the cysteine to the phenylalanine, the CDR3 is 15 residues long. Only the CDR3 DNA is retained, 45 bases long and in frame from the first base. The method behind the library was PCR. DNA from cultured CD4+ T cells underwent TCR sequencing with the Oncomine TCR Beta short-read assay at the Johns Hopkins FTIC core. The QIAamp micro DNA kit was used to extract genomic DNA from the cultured CD4+ T cells. Oncomine TCR Beta libraries from cultured CD4+ T cells were pooled with unique dual indexes and sequenced on an Illumina iSeq 100. The study's processing was this. Non-productive sequences were removed, and CDR3s that did not start with C, did not end with F or W, or were shorter than 7 amino acids were discarded. Antigen-specific clonotypes were identified with the MANAFEST web application by comparing peptide-stimulated wells with reference and other culture wells. For a clone to be called positive, the clone needed an FDR below 0.05, an odds ratio above 5, and a productive frequency above 0.1% in at least two of three replicate wells. A clonotype counted as cross-reactive if it showed significant expansion both in the SARS-CoV-2 spike wells and in at least one common cold coronavirus spike condition. Levenshtein distances (stringdist) and unrooted phylogenetic trees (ape) in R version 3.6.1 were used to assess CDR3 homology. TCRdb handled the public reads itself, with Q25 trimming in fastp and clone calling in MiXCR, and kept productive beta chains. For every CDR3 protein sequence, its rows merge into one entry that carries the most common genes and DNA. TCRdb's processing, not the authors' own work, is the source of the V and J calls. The sample yields around 20,000 distinct CDR3 sequences; roughly 50% were counted once. The biggest ten clones account for roughly 6.2% of the sample.

As concerns this clonotype: The antigen it recognizes is unknown. There are no base qualities to consult, and no much larger clone falls within one base.

This receptor was taken from a human donor who had recovered from COVID-19. Sample: CD4+ T cells from blood, cultured in vitro. The chain joins TRBV11-3 to TRBJ2-1; TRBD2 could be the D gene, as 6 bases match. The CDR3 amino acid sequence is: CASSRLGSSGNEQFF. DNA sequence: TGTGCCAGCAGCCGCCTCGGGAGTTCGGGAAATGAGCAGTTCTTC.